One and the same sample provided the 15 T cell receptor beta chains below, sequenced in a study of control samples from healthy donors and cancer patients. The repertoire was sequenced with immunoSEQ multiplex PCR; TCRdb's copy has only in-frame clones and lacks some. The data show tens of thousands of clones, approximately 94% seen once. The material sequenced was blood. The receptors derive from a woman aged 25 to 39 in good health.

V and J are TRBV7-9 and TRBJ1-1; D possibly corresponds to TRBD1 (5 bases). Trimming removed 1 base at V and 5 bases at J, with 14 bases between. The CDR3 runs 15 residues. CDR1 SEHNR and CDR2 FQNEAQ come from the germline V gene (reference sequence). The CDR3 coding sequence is TGTGCCAGCAGCTTAGTAGGGGTAGGCGATACTGAAGCTTTCTTT. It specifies CASSLVGVGDTEAFF.

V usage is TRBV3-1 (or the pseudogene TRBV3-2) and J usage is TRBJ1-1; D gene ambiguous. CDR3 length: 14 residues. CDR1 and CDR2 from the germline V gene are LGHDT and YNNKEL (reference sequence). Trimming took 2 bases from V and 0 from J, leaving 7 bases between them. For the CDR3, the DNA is TGTGCCAGCAGCCAAACTTTAATGAACACTGAAGCTTTCTTT. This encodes CASSQTLMNTEAFF.

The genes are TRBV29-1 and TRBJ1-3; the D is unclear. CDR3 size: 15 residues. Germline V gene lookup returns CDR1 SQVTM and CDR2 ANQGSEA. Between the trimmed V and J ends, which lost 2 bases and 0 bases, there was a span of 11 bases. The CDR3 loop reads CSVERYGDSGNTIYF. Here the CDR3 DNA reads TGCAGCGTTGAACGGTACGGAGACTCTGGAAACACCATATATTTT.

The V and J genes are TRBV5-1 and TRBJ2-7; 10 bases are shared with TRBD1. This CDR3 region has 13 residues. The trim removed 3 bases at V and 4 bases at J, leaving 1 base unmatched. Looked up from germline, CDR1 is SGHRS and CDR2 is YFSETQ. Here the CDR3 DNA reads TGCGCCAGCAGCTGGGACAGGGGTTACGAGCAGTACTTC. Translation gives CASSWDRGYEQYF.

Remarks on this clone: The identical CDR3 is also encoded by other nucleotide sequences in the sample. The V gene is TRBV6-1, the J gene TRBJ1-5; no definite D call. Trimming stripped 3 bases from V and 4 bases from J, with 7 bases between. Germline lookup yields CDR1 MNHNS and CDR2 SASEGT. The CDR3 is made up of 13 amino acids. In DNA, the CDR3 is TGTGCCAGCAGTGATAGAGGAAATCAGCCCCAGCATTTT. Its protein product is CASSDRGNQPQHF.

CDR3 nucleotides: TGTGCCAGCAGCTTGATCCGCGAATTCTCTGGAAACACCATATATTTT. It translates to CASSLIREFSGNTIYF. V usage is TRBV7-9 and J usage is TRBJ1-3; D ambiguous. Germline loops: CDR1 SEHNR, CDR2 FQNEAQ (reference sequence). V lost 3 bases to trimming and J lost 0 bases, with 12 bases between them. CDR3 length: 16 residues.

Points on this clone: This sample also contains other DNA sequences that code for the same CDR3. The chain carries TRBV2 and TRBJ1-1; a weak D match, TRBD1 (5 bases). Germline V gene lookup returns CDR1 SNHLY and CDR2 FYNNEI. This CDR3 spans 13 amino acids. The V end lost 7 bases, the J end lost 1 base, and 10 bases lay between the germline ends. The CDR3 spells CASTGGRNTEAFF. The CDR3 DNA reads TGTGCCAGCACGGGGGGAAGGAACACTGAAGCTTTCTTT.

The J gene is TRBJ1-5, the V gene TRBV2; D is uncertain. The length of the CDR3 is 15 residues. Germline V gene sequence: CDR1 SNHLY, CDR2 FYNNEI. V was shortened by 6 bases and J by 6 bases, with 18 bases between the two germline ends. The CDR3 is CASSETSALSQPQHF. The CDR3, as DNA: TGTGCCAGCAGCGAAACAAGTGCCCTCTCTCAGCCCCAGCATTTT.

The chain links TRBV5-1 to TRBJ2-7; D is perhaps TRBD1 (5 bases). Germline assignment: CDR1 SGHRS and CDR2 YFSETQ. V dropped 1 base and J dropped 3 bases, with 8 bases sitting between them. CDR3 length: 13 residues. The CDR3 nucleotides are TGCGCCAGCAGCTTGCAGGGTGACTACGAGCAGTACTTC. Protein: CASSLQGDYEQYF.

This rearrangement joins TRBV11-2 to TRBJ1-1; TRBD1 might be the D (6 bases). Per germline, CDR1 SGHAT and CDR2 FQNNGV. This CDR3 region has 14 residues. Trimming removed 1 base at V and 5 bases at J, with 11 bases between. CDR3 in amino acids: CASSLVRGSTEAFF. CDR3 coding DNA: TGTGCCAGCAGCTTAGTCAGGGGTTCAACTGAAGCTTTCTTT.

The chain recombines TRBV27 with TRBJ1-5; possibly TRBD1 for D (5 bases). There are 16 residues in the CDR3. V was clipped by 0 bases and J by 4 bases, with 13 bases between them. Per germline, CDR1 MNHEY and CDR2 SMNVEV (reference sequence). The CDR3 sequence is CASSLSSGGINQPQHF. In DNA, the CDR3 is TGTGCCAGCAGTTTATCGAGCGGGGGTATAAATCAGCCCCAGCATTTT.

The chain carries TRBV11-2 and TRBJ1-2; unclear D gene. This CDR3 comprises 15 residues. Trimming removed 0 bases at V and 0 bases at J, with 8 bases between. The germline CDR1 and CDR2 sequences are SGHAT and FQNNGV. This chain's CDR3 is CASSLDSFPNYGYTF. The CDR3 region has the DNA TGTGCCAGCAGCTTAGATTCTTTTCCTAACTATGGCTACACCTTC.

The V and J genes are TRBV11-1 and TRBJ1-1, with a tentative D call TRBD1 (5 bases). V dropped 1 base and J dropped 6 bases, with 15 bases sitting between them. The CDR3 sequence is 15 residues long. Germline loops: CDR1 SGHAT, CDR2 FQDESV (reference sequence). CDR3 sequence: CASSLVPGGTAEAFF. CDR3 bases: TGTGCCAGCAGCTTAGTTCCCGGGGGAACAGCTGAAGCTTTCTTT. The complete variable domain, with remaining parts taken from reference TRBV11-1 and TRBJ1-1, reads EAEVAQSPRYKITEKSQAVAFWCDPISGHATLYWYRQILGQGPELLVQFQDESVVDDSQLPKDRFSAERLKGVDSTLKIQPAELGDSAMYLCASSLVPGGTAEAFFGQGTRLTVV.

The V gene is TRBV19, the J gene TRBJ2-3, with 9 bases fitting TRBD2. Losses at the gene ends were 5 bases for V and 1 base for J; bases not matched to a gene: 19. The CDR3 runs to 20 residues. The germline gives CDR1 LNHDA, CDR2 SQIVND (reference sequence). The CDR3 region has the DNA TGTGCCAGTAGTCGTAGACCCCCGGGACTAGCCTTATTCCGCACAGATACGCAGTATTTT. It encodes CASSRRPPGLALFRTDTQYF.

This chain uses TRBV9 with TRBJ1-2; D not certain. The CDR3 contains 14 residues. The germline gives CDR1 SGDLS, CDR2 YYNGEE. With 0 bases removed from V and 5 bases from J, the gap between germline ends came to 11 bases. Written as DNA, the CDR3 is TGTGCCAGCAGCGTAGCCAGTCCTAGTTATGGCTACACCTTC. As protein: CASSVASPSYGYTF.